The 15 T cell receptor beta chains listed next were all sequenced from one sample in a study of a mutant IDH1 vaccine in newly diagnosed glioma. These receptors have no known antigen. The repertoire was sequenced with immunoSEQ multiplex PCR; TCRdb's copy has only in-frame clones and lacks some. The table records 40,000 to 50,000 clones, over 75% of them present only once. Time point described: week 35, safety follow-up. One vaccine dose held 300 ug of mutant IDH1 20-mer peptide and came with topical imiquimod. The sequences come from PBMCs, collected from a glioma patient whose treatment included an IDH1 peptide vaccine. The receptors were sampled from a middle-aged man with glioma.

This clone was seen a single time. V is TRBV4-1 and J is TRBJ1-3, with unresolved D. The germline V and J ends were trimmed by 0 bases and 8 bases, with 11 bases remaining between them. This CDR3 is built from 14 residues. Germline values: CDR1 MGHRA, CDR2 YSYEKL. CDR3 DNA sequence: TGCGCCAGCAGCCAAGATCTAGGACGGGACACCATATATTTT. Its protein is CASSQDLGRDTIYF.

The rearrangement links TRBV29-1 to TRBJ2-3; 10 positions match TRBD2. With 7 bases clipped from V and 6 bases from J, the junction kept 4 bases outside the gene matches. Germline CDR1 reads SQVTM; CDR2 reads ANQGSEA. The CDR3 is 12 amino acids. The CDR3 here is CSATSGDDTQYF. CDR3 nucleotides: TGCAGCGCCACTAGCGGGGACGATACGCAGTATTTT.

This clone was recorded only once. CDR3 in DNA: TGTGCCAGCAGCGTAAAAGACAGGGGGGTGGACACTGAAGCTTTCTTT. Protein product: CASSVKDRGVDTEAFF. The chain employs TRBV9 and TRBJ1-1, with 9 positions matching TRBD1. This CDR3 is 16 amino acids long. J gave up 3 bases and V 1 base, and 7 bases lay outside the gene matches. Germline loops: CDR1 SGDLS, CDR2 YYNGEE.

The rearrangement links TRBV30 to TRBJ2-5; 10 nucleotides agree with TRBD2. The V gene's germline CDR1 is GTSNPN and CDR2 SVGIG (reference sequence). CDR3 length: 16 amino acids. V lost 0 bases to trimming and J lost 4 bases; unmatched junction nucleotides: 8. The CDR3 DNA follows: TGTGCCTGGAGTGTAATAATGGCTAGCGGGGGAGAGACCCAGTACTTC. This gives the protein CAWSVIMASGGETQYF.

V gene TRBV10-3 combines with J gene TRBJ2-5, with a weak D call TRBD2 (6 bases). V was clipped by 0 bases and J by 5 bases, with 10 bases between them. This CDR3 comprises 14 residues. CDR1 is ENHRY, CDR2 SYGVKD, per germline. The CDR3 bases are TGTGCCATCAGTGAGTCCGGGCTAGCGGAGACCCAGTACTTC. It yields the protein CAISESGLAETQYF.

This sequence joins TRBV7-3 and TRBJ2-5, with TRBD2 identical over 15 bases. Trimming took 6 bases from V and 4 from J; bases not matched to a gene: 3. The germline V gene has CDR1 SGHTA and CDR2 FQGTGA. The CDR3 covers 15 residues. The CDR3 here is CASSRTSGRGETQYF. In DNA, the CDR3 is TGTGCCAGCAGTAGGACTAGCGGGAGGGGAGAGACCCAGTACTTC.

The J gene is TRBJ2-1, the V gene TRBV5-6; 10 bases align to TRBD2. The J segment lost 7 bases and the V segment lost 1 base, leaving 8 bases of the junction unmatched. Germline CDR1 and CDR2: SGHDT and YYEEEE. The CDR3 is 16 residues long. The CDR3 coding sequence is TGTGCCAGCAGCTTGTGGCTAGCGGGAGAGGGGAATGAGCAGTTCTTC. It codes for CASSLWLAGEGNEQFF.

The gene calls are TRBV4-2 and TRBJ2-1, with 7 bases identical to TRBD1. CDR1 LGHNA and CDR2 YNFKEQ come from the germline V gene. V trimming: 0 bases; J trimming: 2 bases; junction bases outside the gene matches: 7. The CDR3 is 17 residues long. The CDR3 reads CASSQEFRGWTYNEQFF. CDR3 nucleotides: TGTGCCAGCAGCCAAGAGTTCAGGGGGTGGACCTACAATGAGCAGTTCTTC.

The chain recombines TRBV6-5 with TRBJ2-7; TRBD1 agrees at 9 bases. Germline V gene lookup returns CDR1 MNHEY and CDR2 SVGAGI. Trimming removed 0 bases from V and 3 bases from J; junction bases left unmatched: 3. The CDR3 is 15 amino acids. The CDR3 here is CASSYSPTGGYEQYF. CDR3 coding DNA: TGTGCCAGCAGTTACTCGCCGACAGGGGGCTACGAGCAGTACTTC.

The V gene is TRBV6-5, the J gene TRBJ2-7; 9 bases agree with TRBD1. The V and J ends lost 8 bases and 3 bases, in that order; junction bases with no gene match: 5. Germline loops: CDR1 MNHEY, CDR2 SVGAGI. This CDR3 has 13 residues. CDR3 region: CASRRGQGYEQYF. Here the CDR3 DNA reads TGTGCCAGCCGACGGGGACAGGGCTACGAGCAGTACTTC.

The chain uses TRBV28 and TRBJ2-7; D gene unclear. V lost 2 bases to trimming and J lost 3 bases, with 5 bases between them. Germline CDR1 is MDHEN and CDR2 is SYDVKM. The CDR3 covers 12 residues. Written as DNA, the CDR3 is TGTGCCAGCAGTTTAATGGGCTACGAGCAGTACTTC. Translated, it gives CASSLMGYEQYF.

This chain links TRBV4-1 with TRBJ2-3; TRBD2 matches at 9 bases. The CDR3 spans 17 residues. Germline assignment: CDR1 MGHRA and CDR2 YSYEKL. After removal of 7 bases from V and 6 bases from J, the junction contained 17 bases not matched to a gene. CDR3 DNA sequence: TGCGCCAGCACCTTGGCCGGGGGCGGGGGGGCTCTGGATACGCAGTATTTT. Translation: CASTLAGGGGALDTQYF.

V gene TRBV19 combines with J gene TRBJ2-1; TRBD1 might be the D (5 bases). The CDR3 consists of 15 residues. V dropped 6 bases and J dropped 0 bases, with 12 bases sitting between them. Germline V gives CDR1 LNHDA, CDR2 SQIVND (reference sequence). The CDR3 DNA reads as TGTGCCAGTAGGGACACCTACAGCTCCTACAATGAGCAGTTCTTC. Protein product: CASRDTYSSYNEQFF.

CDR3 nucleotides: TGTGCCAGCAACCTCAGGGTCCTCTCTGGAAACACCATATATTTT. It is translated as CASNLRVLSGNTIYF. The gene calls are TRBV5-6 and TRBJ1-3; perhaps TRBD1 as D (5 bases). Trimming pared 6 bases from V and 0 bases from J, leaving 13 bases between. Germline CDR1 reads SGHDT; CDR2 reads YYEEEE. The CDR3 sequence is 15 residues long.

This clone was counted once. The rearrangement uses TRBV5-1 and TRBJ2-3, with 9 bases lining up with TRBD1. The ends lost 5 bases at V and 0 bases at J; junction bases unmatched: 10. The germline V gene has CDR1 SGHRS and CDR2 YFSETQ. CDR3 size: 17 residues. The CDR3 loop is CASRVGTGTGSTDTQYF. For the CDR3, the DNA is TGCGCCAGCAGGGTTGGGACCGGGACAGGGAGCACAGATACGCAGTATTTT.